This paragraph covers one TCR beta chain sequence. Antigen: not known. The read stops 3 residues short of the end of the CDR3; the missing end is completed from the germline J gene. Assay: immunoSEQ multiplex PCR; the TCRdb copy retains only in-frame clones and omits some. The repertoire table contains about 37,000 clones. This entry comes from a study of T cells in women clearing cervical HPV infection. Turning to the study itself: Case blood drawn at lesion detection; control blood after infection cleared.

Prevalent HPV16 infections were excluded; only incident single HPV16 infections included. Dot-blot hybridization genotyped cervical HPV amplified with MY09/MY11 PCR. This CDR3 contains 13 residues. Germline V gene sequence: CDR1 SGHDT, CDR2 YYEEEE. Losses at the gene ends were 7 bases for V and 5 bases for J; bases not matched to a gene: 7. Regarding the study as a whole: CIN3+ cases had significantly higher TCR repertoire richness than controls, but evenness did not differ.

This chain uses TRBV5-6 with TRBJ1-2, with 8 bases identical to TRBD1. This receptor was taken from a woman between 18 and 75 years old with a cervical HPV16 infection that either progressed to CIN3+ or cleared (not recorded which). The sequenced sample was blood buffy coat. The CDR3 sequence is CASPGTGAYGYTF. The part of the CDR3 DNA that was read is TGTGCCAGCCCTGGGACAGGCGCTTATGGC. The full variable domain, completed using reference TRBV5-6 and TRBJ1-2, is DAGVTQSPTHLIKTRGQQVTLRCSPKSGHDTVSWYQQALGQGPQFIFQYYEEEERQRGNFPDRFSGHQFPNYSSELNVNALLLGDSALYLCASPGTGAYGYTFGSGTRLTVV.